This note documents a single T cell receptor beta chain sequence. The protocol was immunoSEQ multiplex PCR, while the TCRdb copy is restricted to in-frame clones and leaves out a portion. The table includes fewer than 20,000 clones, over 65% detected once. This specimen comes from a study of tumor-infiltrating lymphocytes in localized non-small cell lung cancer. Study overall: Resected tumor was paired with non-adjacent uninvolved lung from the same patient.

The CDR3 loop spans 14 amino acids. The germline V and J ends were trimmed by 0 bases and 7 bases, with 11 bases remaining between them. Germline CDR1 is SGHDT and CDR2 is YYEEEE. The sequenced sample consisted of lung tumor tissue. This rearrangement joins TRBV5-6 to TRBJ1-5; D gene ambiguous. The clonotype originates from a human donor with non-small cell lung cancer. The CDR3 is CASSLEGGSQPQHF. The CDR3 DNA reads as TGTGCCAGCAGCTTGGAGGGCGGATCCCAGCCCCAGCATTTT.